The entry below gives a single T cell receptor beta chain sequence along with its context. Its antigen is currently unknown. The data derive from a study of cytomegalovirus exposure and HLA in healthy donors. General study results and limits: As was reported, the classifier diagnosed cytomegalovirus status with high specificity and sensitivity.

The PCR was carried out with 60 Vbeta primers and 13 Jbeta primers. Some clones are missing from TCRdb's copy, which holds only in-frame ones; the method was immunoSEQ multiplex PCR. Seen here are about 94,000 clones, roughly 76% observed once, and the top ten hold around 1.4%. The CDR3 loop spans 15 amino acids. V lost 4 bases, J lost 4 bases, and 18 bases lay in between. From germline, CDR1 is SGHRS and CDR2 YFSETQ. The receptor comes from a male donor in good health and CMV-seronegative. Source material: PBMCs. The chain uses TRBV5-1 and TRBJ2-7; possible D gene TRBD2, 6 bases. The CDR3 bases are TGCGCCAGCAGCCCCGAGAGTGGACGGGAGTACGAGCAGTACTTC. Translating gives CASSPESGREYEQYF.